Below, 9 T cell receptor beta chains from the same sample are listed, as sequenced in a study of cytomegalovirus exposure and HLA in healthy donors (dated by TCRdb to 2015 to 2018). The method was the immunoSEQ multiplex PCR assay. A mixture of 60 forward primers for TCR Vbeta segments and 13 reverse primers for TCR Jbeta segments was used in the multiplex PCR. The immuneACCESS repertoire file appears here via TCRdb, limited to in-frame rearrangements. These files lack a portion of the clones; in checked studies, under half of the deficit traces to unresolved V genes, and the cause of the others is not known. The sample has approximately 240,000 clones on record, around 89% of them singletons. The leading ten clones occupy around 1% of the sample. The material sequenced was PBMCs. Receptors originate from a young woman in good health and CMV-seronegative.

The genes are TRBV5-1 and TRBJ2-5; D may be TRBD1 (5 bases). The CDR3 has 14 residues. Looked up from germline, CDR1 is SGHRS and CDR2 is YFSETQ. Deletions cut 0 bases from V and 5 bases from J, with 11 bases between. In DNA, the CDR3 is TGCGCCAGCAGCTTGGCGGCAGGGCGGGAGACCCAGTACTTC. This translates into CASSLAAGRETQYF.

In DNA form, the CDR3 reads TGTGCCAGCAGCTTAAGACTAGAGATGCGCGAGCAGTACTTC. It yields the protein CASSLRLEMREQYF. V usage is TRBV7-8 and J usage is TRBJ2-5, with D perhaps TRBD2 (6 bases). The end of the DNA aligns better with TRBJ2-7, so the J call may be wrong. CDR3 size: 14 residues. The germline CDR1 and CDR2 sequences are SGHVS and FQNEAQ.

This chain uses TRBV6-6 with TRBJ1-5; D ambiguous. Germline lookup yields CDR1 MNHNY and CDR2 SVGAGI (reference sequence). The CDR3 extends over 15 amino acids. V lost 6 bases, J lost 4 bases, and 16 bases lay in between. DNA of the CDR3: TGTGCCAGCAGCCCGTACATGGCAGGTAATCAGCCCCAGCATTTT. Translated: CASSPYMAGNQPQHF.

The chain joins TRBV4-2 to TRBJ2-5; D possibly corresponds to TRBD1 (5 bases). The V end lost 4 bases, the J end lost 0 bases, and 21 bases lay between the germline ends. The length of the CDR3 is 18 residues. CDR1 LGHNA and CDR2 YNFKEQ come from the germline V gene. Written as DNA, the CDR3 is TGTGCCAGCAGCCGCTGGGGTGGGGCCCTTCAGTACCAAGAGACCCAGTACTTC. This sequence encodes CASSRWGGALQYQETQYF.

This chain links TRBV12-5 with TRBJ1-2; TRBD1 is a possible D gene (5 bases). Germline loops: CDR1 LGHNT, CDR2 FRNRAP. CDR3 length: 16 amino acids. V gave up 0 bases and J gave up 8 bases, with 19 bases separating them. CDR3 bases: TGTGCTAGTGGTTTGGTACTGGGGGGTCCTACGGGAGGCTACACCTTC. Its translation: CASGLVLGGPTGGYTF.

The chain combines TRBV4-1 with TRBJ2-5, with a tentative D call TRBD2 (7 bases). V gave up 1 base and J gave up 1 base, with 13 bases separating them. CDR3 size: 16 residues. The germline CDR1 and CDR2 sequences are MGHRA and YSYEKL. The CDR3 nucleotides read TGCGCCAGCAGCCAAGTGTTCGGGGGGCCCCAAGAGACCCAGTACTTC. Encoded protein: CASSQVFGGPQETQYF.

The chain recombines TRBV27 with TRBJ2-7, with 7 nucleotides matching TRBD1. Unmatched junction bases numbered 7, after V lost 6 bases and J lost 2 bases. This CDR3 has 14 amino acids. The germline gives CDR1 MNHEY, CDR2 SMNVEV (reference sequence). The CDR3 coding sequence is TGTGCCAGCAGGACGACAGGGTTCACCTACGAGCAGTACTTC. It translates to CASRTTGFTYEQYF.

CDR3 in amino acids: CASSQVFAGGYTDTQYF. In DNA form, the CDR3 reads TGCGCCAGCAGCCAAGTCTTTGCGGGGGGGTACACAGATACGCAGTATTTT. V gene TRBV4-3 combines with J gene TRBJ2-3; TRBD2 matches 9 bases. CDR1 LGHNA and CDR2 YSLEER come from the germline V gene. V lost 1 base and J lost 2; bases outside the gene matches: 7. The CDR3 is 17 residues long.

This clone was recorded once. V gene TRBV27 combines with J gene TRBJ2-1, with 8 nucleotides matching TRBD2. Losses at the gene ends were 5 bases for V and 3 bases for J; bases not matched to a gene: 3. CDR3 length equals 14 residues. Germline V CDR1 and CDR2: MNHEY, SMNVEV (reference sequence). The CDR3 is CASSSGGFYNEQFF. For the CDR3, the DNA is TGTGCCAGCAGTAGCGGGGGATTCTACAATGAGCAGTTCTTC.